The 16 T cell receptor beta chains below come from one sample, sequenced in a study of blood T cell repertoires in COVID-19. Generated by immunoSEQ multiplex PCR, the TCRdb table keeps only in-frame clones and is missing some. The table lists about 170,000 clones, around four fifths of them singletons, with around 8.9% in the top ten. The sample was peripheral blood. All receptors derive from a woman older than 75 with COVID-19, enrolled during active disease.

The chain carries TRBV5-1 and TRBJ2-1, with TRBD1 matching 10 bases. The CDR3 sequence is 15 residues long. CDR1 and CDR2 (germline): SGHRS, YFSETQ. J was trimmed by 9 bases and V by 2 bases; bases with no gene match: 8. The CDR3 sequence is CASSFSGQGRGEQFF. The DNA of the CDR3 is TGCGCCAGCAGCTTTTCGGGACAGGGGCGGGGTGAGCAGTTCTTC. Full variable domain (missing parts from reference TRBV5-1 and TRBJ2-1): KAGVTQTPRYLIKTRGQQVTLSCSPISGHRSVSWYQQTPGQGLQFLFEYFSETQRNKGNFPGRFSGRQFSNSRSEMNVSTLELGDSALYLCASSFSGQGRGEQFFGPGTRLTVL.

The gene calls are TRBV6-1 and TRBJ2-1; D might be TRBD2 (7 bases). Between the trimmed V and J ends, which lost 2 bases and 13 bases, there was a span of 18 bases. The CDR3 extends over 14 amino acids. Germline loops: CDR1 MNHNS, CDR2 SASEGT. The CDR3 loop is CASSEMGGGLKQFF. The CDR3 DNA follows: TGTGCCAGCAGTGAAATGGGAGGGGGGTTGAAACAGTTCTTC.

The chain has TRBV3-1 (or the pseudogene TRBV3-2) and TRBJ1-2; TRBD1 agrees at 8 bases. The germline V gene has CDR1 LGHDT and CDR2 YNNKEL (reference sequence). Trimming took 4 bases from V and 4 from J; bases not matched to a gene: 2. This CDR3 region has 13 residues. This chain's CDR3 is CASSPQGGYGYTF. The CDR3 DNA follows: TGTGCCAGCAGCCCACAGGGGGGCTATGGCTACACCTTC.

The gene calls are TRBV29-1 and TRBJ1-1; 10 bases match TRBD1. The length of the CDR3 is 14 residues. Germline values: CDR1 SQVTM, CDR2 ANQGSEA. Losses at the gene ends were 7 bases for V and 5 bases for J; bases not matched to a gene: 10. CDR3 bases: TGCAGCGCCACCCGACAGGGGGCGCGGACTGAAGCTTTCTTT. It yields the protein CSATRQGARTEAFF. The variable domain in full, with the rest retrieved from reference TRBV29-1 and TRBJ1-1, is SAVISQKPSRDICQRGTSLTIQCQVDSQVTMMFWYRQQPGQSLTLIATANQGSEATYESGFVIDKFPISRPNLTFSTLTVSNMSPEDSSIYLCSATRQGARTEAFFGQGTRLTVV.

The V and J genes are TRBV19 and TRBJ2-7, with 7 bases matching TRBD2. The germline V gene has CDR1 LNHDA and CDR2 SQIVND (reference sequence). The CDR3 runs 14 residues. The trim removed 5 bases at V and 4 bases at J, leaving 8 bases unmatched. CDR3 region: CASSARSGTYEQYF. The CDR3, as DNA: TGTGCCAGTAGTGCCAGGAGCGGGACGTACGAGCAGTACTTC.

This clone was observed once. V is TRBV18 and J is TRBJ1-1, with 10 bases lining up with TRBD1. The V gene's germline CDR1 is KGHSH and CDR2 LQKENI. Trimming removed 6 bases from V and 0 bases from J; junction bases left unmatched: 7. The CDR3 runs 16 residues. CDR3 loop: CASSNGDRGMNTEAFF. CDR3 coding DNA: TGTGCCAGCTCCAACGGGGACAGGGGAATGAACACTGAAGCTTTCTTT.

The V call is TRBV9, the J call TRBJ1-3, with D perhaps TRBD1 (6 bases). CDR1 and CDR2 (germline): SGDLS, YYNGEE. Trimming removed 3 bases from V and 8 bases from J, with 15 bases in between. The CDR3 runs to 14 residues. The CDR3 DNA is TGTGCCAGCAGCGGCCGGGACAATGGCGACACCATATATTTT. It is translated as CASSGRDNGDTIYF.

The chain couples TRBV11-2 to TRBJ2-7, with D possibly matching TRBD2 (5 bases). The CDR3 length is 12 residues. Germline V gene data show CDR1 as SGHAT and CDR2 as FQNNGV. Trimming pared 10 bases from V and 5 bases from J, leaving 15 bases between. The CDR3 bases are TGTGCCACGAAATGGACCGGGGACGAGCAGTACTTC. This encodes CATKWTGDEQYF. Together with reference TRBV11-2 and TRBJ2-7, the CDR3 gives the full variable domain: EAGVAQSPRYKIIEKRQSVAFWCNPISGHATLYWYQQILGQGPKLLIQFQNNGVVDDSQLPKDRFSAERLKGVDSTLKIQPAKLEDSAVYLCATKWTGDEQYFGPGTRLTVT.

The chain combines TRBV5-8 with TRBJ1-5, with D perhaps TRBD1 (5 bases). Trimming shortened V by 2 bases and J by 6 bases, and 15 bases separated the two germline ends. Germline V gene lookup returns CDR1 SGHTS and CDR2 YDEGEE. CDR3 length equals 15 residues. This chain's CDR3 is CASSFAGHPRQPQHF. The DNA of the CDR3 is TGTGCCAGCAGCTTCGCAGGGCACCCCCGTCAGCCCCAGCATTTT.

About this clone: This sample includes further DNA sequences coding for the same CDR3. The chain couples TRBV9 to TRBJ2-7, with 9 bases identical to TRBD1. Trimming took 3 bases from V and 2 from J; bases not matched to a gene: 3. This CDR3 is 14 amino acids long. The V gene's germline CDR1 is SGDLS and CDR2 YYNGEE. DNA for the CDR3: TGTGCCAGCAGCGCGACAGGGGGTCCCTACGAGCAGTACTTC. Its protein product is CASSATGGPYEQYF.

A note on this clone: Additional DNA sequences in this sample encode the identical CDR3. The CDR3 nucleotides are TGTGCCAGTAGCTCTTTCAGGGGGAACACTGAAGCTTTCTTT. Its translation is CASSSFRGNTEAFF. V usage is TRBV19 and J usage is TRBJ1-1; tentatively, D is TRBD1 (6 bases). V was trimmed by 6 bases and J by 1 base, leaving 12 bases between them. Germline V lookup: CDR1 LNHDA, CDR2 SQIVND (reference sequence). This CDR3 has 14 amino acids.

The chain links TRBV6-1 to TRBJ2-1, with a possible D match to TRBD2 (6 bases). Trimming took off 3 bases at V and 8 bases at J, with 17 bases between the two ends. Germline CDR1 reads MNHNS; CDR2 reads SASEGT. The CDR3 covers 15 residues. CDR3 nucleotide sequence: TGTGCCAGCAGTGACCCCCCCGCGGGAAAGTATGAGCAGTTCTTC. Its translation: CASSDPPAGKYEQFF.

The rearrangement uses TRBV3-1 (or the pseudogene TRBV3-2) and TRBJ2-1, with 12 bases that match TRBD2. V shed 3 bases, J shed 3 bases, and the junction held 0 bases outside the gene matches. The CDR3 runs 15 residues. Looked up from germline, CDR1 is LGHDT and CDR2 is YNNKEL (reference sequence). The CDR3 here is CASSQTSGSYNEQFF. The CDR3 DNA reads TGTGCCAGCAGCCAGACTAGCGGGAGCTACAATGAGCAGTTCTTC.

The chain uses TRBV2 and TRBJ2-5; tentative D call: TRBD2 (5 bases). V was clipped by 11 bases and J by 4 bases, with 14 bases between them. This CDR3 is 12 amino acids long. Looked up from germline, CDR1 is SNHLY and CDR2 is FYNNEI. The CDR3 DNA follows: TGTGCCGGCACCCGGGAAGGAGAGACCCAGTACTTC. Its translation: CAGTREGETQYF.

The rearrangement uses TRBV2 and TRBJ2-7; 13 bases are a match to TRBD2. The CDR3 runs to 14 residues. V shed 6 bases and J 3 bases; nucleotides not matched to a gene: 2. Looked up from germline, CDR1 is SNHLY and CDR2 is FYNNEI. CDR3: CASRLAGGSYEQYF. In nucleotides, the CDR3 is TGTGCCAGCAGACTAGCGGGAGGGAGCTACGAGCAGTACTTC.

The chain is built from TRBV7-9 and TRBJ1-6, with D uncertain. Germline lookup yields CDR1 SEHNR and CDR2 FQNEAQ (reference sequence). The CDR3 runs 16 residues. V lost 2 bases to trimming and J lost 4 bases, with 12 bases between them. The CDR3 nucleotides read TGTGCCAGCAGCTTATCCCCGGTCGGTTATAATTCACCCCTCCACTTT. Translated, it gives CASSLSPVGYNSPLHF.